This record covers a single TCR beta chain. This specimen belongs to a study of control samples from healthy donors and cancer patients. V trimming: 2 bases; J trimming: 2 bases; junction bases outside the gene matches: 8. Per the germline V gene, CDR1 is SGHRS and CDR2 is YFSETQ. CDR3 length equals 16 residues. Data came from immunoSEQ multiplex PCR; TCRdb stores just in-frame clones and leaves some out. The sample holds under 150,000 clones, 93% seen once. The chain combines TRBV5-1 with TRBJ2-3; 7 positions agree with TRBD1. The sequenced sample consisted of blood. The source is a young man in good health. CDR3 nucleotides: TGCGCCAGCAGCTTCCAGGGGGTAAGCTACACAGATACGCAGTATTTT. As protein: CASSFQGVSYTDTQYF.